The 29 T cell receptor beta chains below all came from one sample that was sequenced in a study of T cells in Graves' hyperthyroidism and ophthalmopathy. There were TCR beta CDR3 regions amplified from RNA transcripts. HTBI primers were the set used in a first-round RT-PCR of the TCR CDR3. One entry per CDR3 protein results from TCRdb running MiXCR on the multiplex PCR reads. The sample includes roughly 710,000 distinct CDR3 sequences, about 35% of them seen just once. What was sequenced was blood. These TCRs come from a woman between 35 and 50 years old with Graves' hyperthyroidism.

This clonotype has a count of ten or more. This chain links TRBV29-1 with TRBJ2-5; no reliable D call. Germline V gene data show CDR1 as SQVTM and CDR2 as ANQGSEA. Between the trimmed V and J ends, which lost 6 bases and 1 base, there was a span of 3 bases. This CDR3 has 10 amino acids. The CDR3 nucleotides read TGCAGCGTGGGCCAAGAGACCCAGTACTTC. It codes for CSVGQETQYF. Looking up the rest from reference TRBV29-1 and TRBJ2-5 gives the full variable domain: SAVISQKPSRDICQRGTSLTIQCQVDSQVTMMFWYRQQPGQSLTLIATANQGSEATYESGFVIDKFPISRPNLTFSTLTVSNMSPEDSSIYLCSVGQETQYFGPGTRLLVL.

This clonotype was seen ten or more times. The rearrangement joins TRBV10-1 to TRBJ2-7; 9 nucleotides line up with TRBD2. V lost 6 bases to trimming and J lost 4 bases; unmatched junction nucleotides: 10. This CDR3 has 15 residues. Germline V gene data show CDR1 as WNHNN and CDR2 as SYGVQD (reference sequence). CDR3 nucleotide sequence: TGCGCCAGCAGGAAGATAGCGGGAGTGAAGTACGAGCAGTACTTC. Amino acid sequence: CASRKIAGVKYEQYF.

The chain employs TRBV20-1 and TRBJ1-5; 9 positions agree with TRBD1. The V gene's germline CDR1 is DFQATT and CDR2 SNEGSKA (reference sequence). Trimming took 3 bases from V and 4 from J; bases not matched to a gene: 10. The CDR3 length is 16 residues. In DNA, the CDR3 is TGCAGTGCTAGTACCTCCGGGACAGGGCTGAATCAGCCCCAGCATTTT. This sequence encodes CSASTSGTGLNQPQHF.

The genes are TRBV12-3 or TRBV12-4 and TRBJ1-4; weak D call: TRBD1 (5 bases). Trimming shortened V by 5 bases and J by 12 bases, and 16 bases separated the two germline ends. The CDR3 runs to 13 residues. The CDR3 spells CASSISRGRELFF. Written as DNA, the CDR3 is TGTGCCAGCAGTATTAGTCGGGGCAGGGAACTGTTTTTT.

This clonotype was seen repeatedly, ten times or more. The chain is built from TRBV20-1 and TRBJ2-7; TRBD1 might be the D (6 bases). Germline CDR1 reads DFQATT; CDR2 reads SNEGSKA (reference sequence). Trimming took 0 bases from V and 4 from J, leaving 7 bases between them. This CDR3 is built from 12 residues. The CDR3 here is CSAREQGYEQYF. CDR3 bases: TGCAGTGCTAGAGAGCAGGGGTACGAGCAGTACTTC.

V usage is TRBV7-2 and J usage is TRBJ1-5; the D gene is possibly TRBD1 (5 bases). Germline V gene data show CDR1 as SGHTA and CDR2 as FQGNSA. V was clipped by 5 bases and J by 1 base, with 12 bases between them. The CDR3 loop spans 15 amino acids. DNA of the CDR3: TGTGCCAGCAGCCTAGAGGAGGGGAGCAATCAGCCCCAGCATTTT. This sequence encodes CASSLEEGSNQPQHF.

There are a few counts of this clonotype. V gene TRBV25-1 combines with J gene TRBJ2-6; D is unresolved. The CDR3 covers 14 residues. CDR1 and CDR2 from the germline V gene are MGHDK and SYGVNS. V lost 8 bases and J lost 2, with 10 bases in between. The CDR3 DNA reads as TGTGCCAGCGAAGACTCTACTGGGGCCAACGTCCTGACTTTC. This encodes CASEDSTGANVLTF.

CDR3 sequence (DNA): TGTGCCATCAGCCCGGGACAGGGTTACAATGAGCAGTTCTTC. It yields the protein CAISPGQGYNEQFF. This rearrangement joins TRBV10-3 to TRBJ2-7, with 9 bases that match TRBD1. TRBJ2-1 matches the DNA end more closely, so the J call is doubtful. CDR1 is ENHRY and CDR2 is SYGVKD in the germline V gene. The CDR3 consists of 14 residues.

The chain carries TRBV7-9 and TRBJ1-1; D ambiguous. Germline CDR1 reads SEHNR; CDR2 reads FQNEAQ (reference sequence). Deletions cut 5 bases from V and 2 bases from J, with 12 bases between. CDR3 length: 14 amino acids. CDR3 bases: TGTGCCAGCAGCCCGCGATGGGCTAACACTGAAGCTTTCTTT. Translated: CASSPRWANTEAFF.

The chain recombines TRBV15 with TRBJ1-5; 12 bases match TRBD1. This CDR3 region has 17 residues. Germline V lookup: CDR1 LNHNV, CDR2 YYDKDF (reference sequence). The trim removed 6 bases at V and 0 bases at J, leaving 6 bases unmatched. CDR3 coding DNA: TGTGCCACCAGTCGGGACAGGGGGCCTTTTAGCAATCAGCCCCAGCATTTT. This translates into CATSRDRGPFSNQPQHF.

The chain joins TRBV7-9 to TRBJ2-3, with D possibly matching TRBD2 (5 bases). Germline V lookup: CDR1 SEHNR, CDR2 FQNEAQ (reference sequence). Deletions cut 6 bases from V and 7 bases from J, with 20 bases between. CDR3 length: 15 amino acids. The CDR3 here is CASRPASEGVNTQYF. The DNA for the CDR3 is TGTGCCAGCAGACCAGCGAGTGAGGGAGTAAATACGCAGTATTTT.

In this sample, this clonotype turned up a few times. V usage is TRBV19 and J usage is TRBJ2-7; maybe TRBD1 (6 bases). The CDR3 length is 17 residues. Germline lookup yields CDR1 LNHDA and CDR2 SQIVND (reference sequence). Trimming took 0 bases from V and 2 from J, leaving 17 bases between them. The CDR3 is CASSIDPRGGPTYEQYF. Here the CDR3 DNA reads TGTGCCAGTAGTATAGATCCTAGAGGGGGACCAACCTACGAGCAGTACTTC.

The chain combines TRBV20-1 with TRBJ1-2, with D possibly matching TRBD1 (5 bases). This CDR3 is 12 amino acids long. The germline V gene has CDR1 DFQATT and CDR2 SNEGSKA (reference sequence). Trimming stripped 6 bases from V and 7 bases from J, with 15 bases between. This chain's CDR3 is CSATGTPRGYTF. The CDR3 DNA is TGCAGTGCGACCGGGACGCCTCGTGGCTACACCTTC.

The chain couples TRBV4-3 to TRBJ2-6; D unclear. This CDR3 has 16 amino acids. Germline values: CDR1 LGHNA, CDR2 YSLEER. The V end was cut by 0 bases, the J end by 3 bases, with 9 bases between. The CDR3 protein is CASSQDGYGGANVLTF. The CDR3 DNA reads as TGCGCCAGCAGCCAAGATGGGTACGGTGGGGCCAACGTCCTGACTTTC.

This clonotype was seen just once. The junction and the germline gene differ at one end; a read error may be behind it. The rearrangement joins TRBV29-1 to TRBJ1-1; D call uncertain. The CDR3 runs 11 residues. Germline loops: CDR1 SQVTM, CDR2 ANQGSEA. Here the CDR3 reads CAGRGGTEAFF. Written as DNA, the CDR3 is TGTGCAGGACGGGGAGGGACTGAAGCTTTCTTT. Combining the CDR3 with reference TRBV29-1 and TRBJ1-1 gives the whole variable domain SAVISQKPSRDICQRGTSLTIQCQVDSQVTMMFWYRQQPGQSLTLIATANQGSEATYESGFVIDKFPISRPNLTFSTLTVSNMSPEDSSIYLCAGRGGTEAFFGQGTRLTVV.

This clonotype was detected many times. The CDR3 DNA follows: TGCAGTGCTAGCTCAGGACAGGGACCTAACACTGAAGCTTTCTTT. It yields the protein CSASSGQGPNTEAFF. The gene calls are TRBV20-1 and TRBJ1-1; 8 bases are shared with TRBD1. The germline gives CDR1 DFQATT, CDR2 SNEGSKA (reference sequence). V shed 3 bases and J 2 bases; nucleotides not matched to a gene: 8. There are 15 residues in the CDR3.

This clonotype was seen repeatedly, ten times or more. The CDR3 region has the DNA TGTGCCAGCAGGCCGGAGGGGACTGAAGCTTTCTTT. It is translated as CASRPEGTEAFF. This rearrangement joins TRBV12-3 or TRBV12-4 to TRBJ1-1, with a tentative D call TRBD1 (5 bases). This CDR3 region has 12 residues. V lost 6 bases and J lost 5, with 10 bases in between.

The genes are TRBV6-6 and TRBJ1-4; no definite D call. Germline V gene data show CDR1 as MNHNY and CDR2 as SVGAGI (reference sequence). Trimming took 8 bases from V and 5 from J, leaving 12 bases between them. The CDR3 is 13 amino acids. The chain's CDR3 is CASRQALNEKLFF. The CDR3 region has the DNA TGTGCCAGCCGGCAGGCGCTAAATGAAAAACTGTTTTTT.

In its sample, this clonotype was seen once. The rearrangement uses TRBV24-1 and TRBJ2-1, with TRBD2 matching over 10 bases. Trimming took 2 bases from V and 9 from J; bases not matched to a gene: 6. The CDR3 runs 15 residues. The germline gives CDR1 KGHDR, CDR2 SFDVKD. CDR3: CATSDSFSGRLEQFF. The CDR3 bases are TGTGCCACCAGTGATTCATTTAGCGGGAGGCTTGAGCAGTTCTTC.

This clonotype was detected a few times. V gene TRBV5-6 combines with J gene TRBJ1-1, with a possible D match to TRBD1 (6 bases). This CDR3 has 14 residues. V dropped 4 bases and J dropped 1 base, with 11 bases sitting between them. Germline V lookup: CDR1 SGHDT, CDR2 YYEEEE. CDR3 bases: TGTGCCAGCAGCGAAACAGGGAGGAACACTGAAGCTTTCTTT. Amino acids: CASSETGRNTEAFF.

V is TRBV20-1 and J is TRBJ1-1, with D unresolved. Germline-derived CDR1 and CDR2 are DFQATT and SNEGSKA (reference sequence). CDR3 length: 15 residues. V was shortened by 5 bases and J by 1 base, with 17 bases between the two germline ends. The CDR3 DNA reads TGCAGTGCTGCTATAGGGCCCCATGGGAACACTGAAGCTTTCTTT. Protein product: CSAAIGPHGNTEAFF.

In this sample, this clonotype turned up many times. This chain joins TRBV7-8 and TRBJ1-2; 10 nucleotides align to TRBD1. This CDR3 region has 14 residues. Per germline, CDR1 SGHVS and CDR2 FQNEAQ. Trimming removed 10 bases from V and 2 bases from J; junction bases left unmatched: 7. The CDR3 DNA reads as TGTGCCATGAGGGACAGGGGAGAGAACTATGGCTACACCTTC. Residues: CAMRDRGENYGYTF.

This clonotype was observed a few times. The CDR3 DNA reads as TGTGCCAGCAGTTACTCACCCCAGGGTCCGGGCGAGCCCCAGCATTTT. Its translation is CASSYSPQGPGEPQHF. The chain joins TRBV6-6 to TRBJ1-5, with a weak D call TRBD1 (5 bases). Trimming stripped 0 bases from V and 8 bases from J, with 17 bases between. CDR1 is MNHNY, CDR2 SVGAGI, per germline (reference sequence). The CDR3 sequence is 16 residues long.

The CDR3 region is CASSQVRAEAFF. The DNA of the CDR3 is TGTGCCAGCTCTCAGGTGCGAGCTGAAGCTTTCTTT. V and J are TRBV11-1 and TRBJ1-1; D remains ambiguous. The CDR3 sequence is 12 residues long. V was trimmed by 8 bases and J by 6 bases, leaving 13 bases between them. The germline V gene has CDR1 SGHAT and CDR2 FQDESV (reference sequence).

The V gene is TRBV2, the J gene TRBJ1-6; D uncertain. In germline, CDR1 is SNHLY, CDR2 FYNNEI. Trimming pared 5 bases from V and 7 bases from J, leaving 12 bases between. CDR3 size: 14 residues. Here the CDR3 reads CASSLPVPNSPLHF. CDR3 DNA sequence: TGTGCCAGCAGTTTGCCAGTCCCGAATTCACCCCTCCACTTT.

This clonotype has a count of ten or more. The V and J genes are TRBV10-2 and TRBJ1-4, with D possibly matching TRBD1 (6 bases). Germline V gives CDR1 WSHSY, CDR2 SAAADI. The CDR3 extends over 15 amino acids. V was shortened by 2 bases and J by 10 bases, with 17 bases between the two germline ends. The CDR3 DNA follows: TGCGCCAGCAGTGAGGCGTTACAGGGACGGGTAAAACTGTTTTTT. Amino acid sequence: CASSEALQGRVKLFF.

This clonotype is a singleton in its sample. It is likely a read error, because the conserved phenylalanine at the end of the CDR3 is missing. V gene TRBV12-3 or TRBV12-4 combines with J gene TRBJ1-1; D perhaps matches TRBD1 (6 bases). With 8 bases removed from V and 5 bases from J, the gap between germline ends came to 18 bases. This CDR3 has 14 residues. For the CDR3, the DNA is TGTGCCAGCCCCCCAGGGGAGGGGAGAACTGAAGCTTTCTAT. Amino acids: CASPPGEGRTEAFY.

This clonotype occurred once. The chain is built from TRBV19 and TRBJ2-2; 11 nucleotides line up with TRBD2. V lost 6 bases, J lost 8 bases, and 8 bases stayed unmatched. Germline V gene data show CDR1 as LNHDA and CDR2 as SQIVND (reference sequence). The CDR3 loop spans 15 amino acids. The CDR3: CASSVGPSGGGELFF. CDR3 coding DNA: TGTGCCAGTAGCGTGGGGCCTAGCGGGGGGGGGGAGCTGTTTTTT.

This clonotype has just one count. The chain recombines TRBV5-1 with TRBJ2-7, with D perhaps TRBD2 (6 bases). Trimming removed 0 bases at V and 12 bases at J, with 16 bases between. Germline CDR1 and CDR2: SGHRS and YFSETQ. The CDR3 runs 13 residues. CDR3 protein: CASSLGGEADRYF. The CDR3 coding sequence is TGCGCCAGCAGCTTGGGCGGGGAGGCGGATCGGTACTTC.